What follows are 6 T cell receptor beta chains derived from one specimen sequenced in a study of tissue T cells after allogeneic stem cell transplantation (dated by TCRdb to the early 2020s). Taken with the paper, the label for time point translates to: mouse harvest day 7 after allogeneic transplant. Mouse grafts combined 10^7 T-cell-depleted bone marrow cells with 10^6 splenic CD5+ T cells, given via tail vein injection. The library relied on the immunoSEQ multiplex PCR assay. TCRdb holds this immuneACCESS table with in-frame rearrangements only. Some clones are missing; in checked studies, unresolved V genes explain under half, and the rest has no known cause. Present in this sample are under 7,500 clones, around 52% of which were seen just once. The ten largest clones represent around 5.5% of the sample. The specimen was gut tissue. The source is a female BALB/c mouse given C57BL/6 T cells with graft-versus-host disease after an allogeneic hematopoietic cell transplant.

Remarks on this clone: The genes are named according to mouse. Coverage ceases 1 residue before the CDR3 finishes, and the germline J gene fills in the end. The chain uses TRBV12-2 and TRBJ1-6; 10 bases align to TRBD1. TRBJ1-6 is an open reading frame, and its role is uncertain. The germline V gene has CDR1 SGHLS and CDR2 HYDKME. Losses at the gene ends were 2 bases for V and 7 bases for J; bases not matched to a gene: 4. The CDR3 contains 15 residues. The sequenced part of the CDR3 DNA is TGTGCCAGCTCTCCCGACAGGGGGCGAAATTCGCCCCTCTAC. It codes for CASSPDRGRNSPLY. The entire CDR3 protein reads CASSPDRGRNSPLYF.

Turning to this clone: The gene symbols are mouse symbols. Read data end 1 residue before the CDR3 end; the end is taken from the germline J gene. J is TRBJ2-4 and V is TRBV26, with 11 bases identical to TRBD2. V dropped 6 bases and J dropped 0; count of bases not matched to a gene: 5. The CDR3 is made up of 16 amino acids. CDR1 and CDR2 from the germline V gene are KGHPV and FQNQEV (reference sequence). The CDR3 spells CASRRDWGTSQNTLYF. The covered CDR3 bases are TGTGCCAGCAGACGGGACTGGGGGACTAGTCAAAACACCTTGTAC.

This clone was found a few times. Genes and germline come from the mouse. The CDR3 end falls 1 residue outside the read, so it is completed with the germline J gene. The chain couples TRBV15 to TRBJ2-7, with TRBD2 matching 7 bases. V lost 3 bases to trimming and J lost 5 bases; unmatched junction nucleotides: 4. The CDR3 consists of 13 residues. The germline V gene encodes CDR1 SGHND and CDR2 FRSKSL. The covered CDR3 bases are TGTGCCAGCAGTTTTGGGGGGAGGAATGAACAGTAC. It codes for CASSFGGRNEQY. The CDR3, in full, reads CASSFGGRNEQYF.

Concerning this clone: Each gene name is a mouse one. The observed sequence ends 1 residue before the CDR3 terminus, with the missing tail filled in from the germline J gene. J is TRBJ1-1 and V is TRBV3; unclear D gene. This CDR3 is built from 13 residues. In germline, CDR1 is SNHLY, CDR2 FYNGKV (reference sequence). V was clipped by 2 bases and J by 0 bases, with 4 bases between them. The DNA read from the CDR3 is TGTGCCAGCAGCTTACGACAGAACACAGAAGTCTTC. Residues: CASSLRQNTEVF. Given in full, the CDR3 is CASSLRQNTEVFF.

This clone was detected a few times. The gene names given are mouse names. The CDR3 goes on 1 residue after the read ends, and that part is filled in from the germline J gene. The chain combines TRBV13-3 with TRBJ2-1; the D gene could be TRBD1 or TRBD2 (7 bases each). Germline V gene lookup returns CDR1 NNHDY and CDR2 SYVADS. Trimming pared 0 bases from V and 4 bases from J, leaving 11 bases between. This CDR3 comprises 15 residues. CDR3 amino acids: CASSDAQGGYAEQFF. The part of the CDR3 DNA that was read is TGTGCCAGCAGTGATGCGCAGGGGGGGTATGCTGAGCAGTTC.

This clone came up a few times. Mouse germline and gene names are used. The read is 1 residue too short to cover the CDR3 end, so that end is filled in from the germline J gene. This CDR3 is also generated by other DNA sequences in the sample. The V call is TRBV26, the J call TRBJ1-2; weak D call: TRBD1 (5 bases). The CDR3 consists of 13 residues. Germline V gene sequence: CDR1 KGHPV, CDR2 FQNQEV (reference sequence). Trimming removed 4 bases from V and 0 bases from J, with 6 bases in between. CDR3 loop: CASSPTANSDYTF. CDR3 DNA (partial): TGTGCCAGCAGTCCGACAGCAAACTCCGACTACACC.